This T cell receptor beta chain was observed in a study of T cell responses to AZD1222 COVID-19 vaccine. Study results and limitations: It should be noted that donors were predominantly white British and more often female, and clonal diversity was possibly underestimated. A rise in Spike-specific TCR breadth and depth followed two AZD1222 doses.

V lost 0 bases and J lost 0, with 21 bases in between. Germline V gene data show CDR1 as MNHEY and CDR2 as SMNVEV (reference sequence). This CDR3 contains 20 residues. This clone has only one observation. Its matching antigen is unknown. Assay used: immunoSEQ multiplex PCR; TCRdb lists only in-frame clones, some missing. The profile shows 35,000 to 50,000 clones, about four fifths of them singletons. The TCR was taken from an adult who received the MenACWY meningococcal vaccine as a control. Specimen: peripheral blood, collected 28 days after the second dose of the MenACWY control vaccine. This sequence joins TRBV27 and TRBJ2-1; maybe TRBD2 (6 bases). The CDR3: CASSLSGGLGPFSSYNEQFF. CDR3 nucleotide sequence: TGTGCCAGCAGTTTATCGGGGGGTTTGGGCCCCTTCAGCTCCTACAATGAGCAGTTCTTC.